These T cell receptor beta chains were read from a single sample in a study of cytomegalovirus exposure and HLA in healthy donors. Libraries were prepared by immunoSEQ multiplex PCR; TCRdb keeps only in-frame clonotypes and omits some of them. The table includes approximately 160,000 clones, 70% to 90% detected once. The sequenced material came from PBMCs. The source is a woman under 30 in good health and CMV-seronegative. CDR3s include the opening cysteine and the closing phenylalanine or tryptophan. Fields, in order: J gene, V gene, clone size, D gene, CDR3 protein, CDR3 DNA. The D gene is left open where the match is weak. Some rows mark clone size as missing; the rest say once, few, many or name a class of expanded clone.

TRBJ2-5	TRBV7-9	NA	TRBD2	CASSPLAGEETQYF	TGTGCCAGCAGCCCGTTAGCGGGGGAAGAGACCCAGTACTTC
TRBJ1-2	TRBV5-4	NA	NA	CASSLARGANYGYTF	TGTGCCAGCAGCTTGGCCAGGGGAGCTAACTATGGCTACACCTTC
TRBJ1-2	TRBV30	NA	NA	CAWENRFYGYTF	TGTGCCTGGGAGAACAGGTTCTATGGCTACACCTTC
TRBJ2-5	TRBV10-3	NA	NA	CAISGERGETQYF	TGTGCCATCAGTGGTGAGCGCGGAGAGACCCAGTACTTC
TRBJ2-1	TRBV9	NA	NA	CASSVSVINEQFF	TGTGCCAGCAGCGTCTCGGTAATTAATGAGCAGTTCTTC
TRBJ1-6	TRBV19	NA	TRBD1	CAGGQGSSYNSPLHF	TGTGCCGGGGGACAGGGGAGCTCCTATAATTCACCCCTCCACTTT
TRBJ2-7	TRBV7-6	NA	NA	CASSPLKDSEQYF	TGTGCCAGCAGCCCATTAAAGGACAGCGAGCAGTACTTC
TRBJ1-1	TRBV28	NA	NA	CASSLSRAEAFF	TGTGCCAGCAGTTTAAGCAGGGCTGAAGCTTTCTTT
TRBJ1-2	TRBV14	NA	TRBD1	CASSHYDRGPGYTF	TGTGCCAGCAGCCACTATGACAGGGGGCCTGGCTACACCTTC
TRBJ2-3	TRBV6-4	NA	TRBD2	CASSVVAGASTDTQYF	TGTGCCAGCAGTGTTGTAGCGGGAGCCAGCACAGATACGCAGTATTTT
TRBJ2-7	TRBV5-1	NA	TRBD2	CASSLAGTSGRANSYEQYF	TGCGCCAGCAGCTTGGCCGGGACTAGCGGGAGAGCGAATTCCTACGAGCAGTACTTC
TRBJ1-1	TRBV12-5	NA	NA	CASGLAPNTEAFF	TGTGCTAGTGGTTTGGCCCCTAACACTGAAGCTTTCTTT
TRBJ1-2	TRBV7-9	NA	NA	CASSSRGAPARNYGYTF	TGTGCCAGCAGCTCTCGGGGGGCACCGGCTAGGAACTATGGCTACACCTTC
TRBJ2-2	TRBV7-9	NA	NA	CASSRNTGELFF	TGTGCCAGCAGCCGGAACACCGGGGAGCTGTTTTTT
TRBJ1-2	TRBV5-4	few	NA	CASSLFGAMGYTF	TGTGCCAGCAGCTTGTTTGGGGCAATGGGCTACACCTTC
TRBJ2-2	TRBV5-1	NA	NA	CASSREGGGELFF	TGCGCCAGCAGTCGAGAAGGGGGCGGGGAGCTGTTTTTT
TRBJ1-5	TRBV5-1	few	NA	CASSLEGVDNQPQHF	TGCGCCAGCAGCCTCGAGGGGGTCGACAATCAGCCCCAGCATTTT
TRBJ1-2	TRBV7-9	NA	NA	CASSSARGPKVYGYTF	TGTGCCAGCAGCTCCGCAAGGGGTCCCAAAGTATATGGCTACACCTTC
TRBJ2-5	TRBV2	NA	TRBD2	CASSGPLAGAETQYF	TGTGCCAGCAGTGGACCCCTAGCGGGGGCGGAGACCCAGTACTTC
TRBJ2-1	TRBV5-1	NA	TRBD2	CASAPGGGPSYNEQFF	TGCGCCAGCGCACCCGGGGGGGGTCCCTCCTACAATGAGCAGTTCTTC
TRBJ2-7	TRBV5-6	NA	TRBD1	CASSLGAGGNEQYF	TGTGCCAGCAGCTTGGGGGCAGGGGGTAACGAGCAGTACTTC
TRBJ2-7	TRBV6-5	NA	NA	CASSQKGPRPYEQYF	TGTGCCAGCAGTCAGAAGGGGCCACGGCCGTACGAGCAGTACTTC
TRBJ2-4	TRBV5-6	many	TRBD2	CASSLERGEENIQYF	TGTGCCAGCAGCTTGGAGCGGGGAGAGGAAAACATTCAGTACTTC
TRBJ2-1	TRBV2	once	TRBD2	CASKLAAASSSYNEQFF	TGTGCCAGTAAACTAGCGGCTGCCTCCAGCTCCTACAATGAGCAGTTCTTC
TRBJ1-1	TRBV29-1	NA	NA	CSVDKNTEAFF	TGCAGCGTTGATAAGAACACTGAAGCTTTCTTT
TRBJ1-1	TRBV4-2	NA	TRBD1	CASRSTGVDTEAFF	TGTGCCAGCAGGTCGACAGGGGTGGACACTGAAGCTTTCTTT
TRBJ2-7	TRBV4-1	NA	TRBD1	CASSLTTGFGYEQYF	TGCGCCAGCAGCCTCACGACAGGGTTTGGCTACGAGCAGTACTTC
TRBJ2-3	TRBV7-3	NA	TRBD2	CASSLMVAGGRTDTQYF	TGTGCCAGCAGCTTAATGGTGGCGGGGGGACGCACAGATACGCAGTATTTT
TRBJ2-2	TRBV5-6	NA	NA	CASSPIFGTGELFF	TGTGCCAGCAGCCCAATCTTCGGCACCGGGGAGCTGTTTTTT
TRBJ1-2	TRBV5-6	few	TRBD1	CASSLYTGGSGTF	TGTGCCAGCAGCTTGTACACAGGGGGAAGCGGGACCTTC
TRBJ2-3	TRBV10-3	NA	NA	CAISGWRSTDTQYF	TGTGCCATCAGTGGTTGGAGGAGCACAGATACGCAGTATTTT
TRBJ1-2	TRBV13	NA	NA	CASSRLQDSLNGYTF	TGTGCCTCCTCCCGCTTACAGGACAGCTTGAATGGCTACACCTTC
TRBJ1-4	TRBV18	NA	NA	CASSRAGGEKLFF	TGTGCCAGCTCCCGGGCGGGAGGTGAAAAACTGTTTTTT
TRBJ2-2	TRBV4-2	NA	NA	CASSQESGYSGELFF	TGTGCCAGCAGCCAAGAGTCGGGGTACTCCGGGGAGCTGTTTTTT
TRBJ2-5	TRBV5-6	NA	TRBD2	CASSLVLSGRGTQYF	TGTGCCAGCAGCTTGGTCCTTTCCGGGAGGGGGACCCAGTACTTC
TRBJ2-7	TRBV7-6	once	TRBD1	CASSLGTGYTYEQYF	TGTGCCAGCAGCCTCGGGACAGGGTATACCTACGAGCAGTACTTC
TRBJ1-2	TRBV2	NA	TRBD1	CASSGLGQGVYGYTF	TGTGCCAGCAGTGGATTGGGACAGGGCGTCTATGGCTACACCTTC
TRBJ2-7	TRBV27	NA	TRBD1	CASSSLSNTGQGAVQYF	TGTGCCAGCAGTTCTCTCTCAAACACGGGACAGGGAGCTGTGCAGTACTTC
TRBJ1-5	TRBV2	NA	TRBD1	CASRDRVAQPQHF	TGTGCCAGCAGAGACAGGGTAGCCCAGCCCCAGCATTTT
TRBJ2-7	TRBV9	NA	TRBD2	CASSVDPSGRYYEQYF	TGTGCCAGCAGCGTAGACCCTAGCGGGAGGTACTACGAGCAGTACTTC
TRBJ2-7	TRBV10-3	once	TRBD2	CAISEPPGLAGSYEQYF	TGTGCCATCAGTGAGCCCCCGGGACTAGCGGGGTCCTACGAGCAGTACTTC
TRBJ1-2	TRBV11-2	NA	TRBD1	CASSLSAQGAEGYTF	TGTGCCAGCAGCTTATCAGCCCAGGGGGCGGAAGGCTACACCTTC
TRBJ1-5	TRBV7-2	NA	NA	CASSGGGGRPQHF	TGTGCCAGCAGCGGCGGGGGGGGAAGGCCCCAGCATTTT
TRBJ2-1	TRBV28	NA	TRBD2	CASTLAGGYNEQFF	TGTGCCAGTACGCTAGCGGGAGGTTACAATGAGCAGTTCTTC
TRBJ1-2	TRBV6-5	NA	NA	CASSGTSFGGYGYTF	TGTGCCAGCAGCGGGACATCCTTTGGTGGCTATGGCTACACCTTC